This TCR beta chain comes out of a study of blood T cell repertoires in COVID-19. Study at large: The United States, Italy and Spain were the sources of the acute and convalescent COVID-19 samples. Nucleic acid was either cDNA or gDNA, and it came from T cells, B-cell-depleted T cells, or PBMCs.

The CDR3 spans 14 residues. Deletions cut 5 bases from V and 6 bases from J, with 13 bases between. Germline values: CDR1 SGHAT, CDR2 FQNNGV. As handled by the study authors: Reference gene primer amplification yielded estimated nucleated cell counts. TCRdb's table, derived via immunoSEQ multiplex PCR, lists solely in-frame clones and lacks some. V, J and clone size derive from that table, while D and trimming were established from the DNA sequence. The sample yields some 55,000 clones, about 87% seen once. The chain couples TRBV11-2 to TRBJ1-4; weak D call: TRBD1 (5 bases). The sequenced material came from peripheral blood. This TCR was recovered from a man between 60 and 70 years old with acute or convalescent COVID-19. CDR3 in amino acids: CASSRTPKDEKLFF. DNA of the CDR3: TGTGCCAGCAGCAGGACACCCAAGGATGAAAAACTGTTTTTT.